Described below is a single T cell receptor beta chain sequence and its context. Its antigen remains unidentified. No base quality values were provided; no much bigger clone lies one nucleotide off. This sample was included in a study of vaccination and CD4 T cells after COVID-19 (dated by TCRdb to between 2020 and 2023). Describing the broader study: Every convalescent patient had a positive nasal swab PCR test for SARS-CoV-2, with mild disease in 8 to 10 patients and severe disease in one. In the convalescent cohort there were six males and four females, among whom were two Hispanic individuals, seven Caucasians, two Asians and one multiracial person. Participants got two doses of the Pfizer-BioNTech BNT162b2 vaccine (n=8) or two doses of the Moderna mRNA-1273 vaccine (n=2). Post-COVID blood samples from convalescent patients were collected a median of about 110 days after diagnosis, with a range of about 35 to 180 days. Post-vaccine blood samples were collected a median of about 66 days after the second vaccine dose, ranging from about 13 to 250 days. The cultures were stimulated with overlapping spike peptide pools from SARS-CoV-2 and from the common cold coronaviruses HCoV-NL63, HCoV-OC43 and HCoV-229E. Control cultures used a CEFX viral epitope pool as positive control, an HIV-1 Nef peptide pool as negative control, or no peptide. In around nine COVID-19 convalescent patients and a few infection-naive healthy vaccine recipients, the spike-specific CD4+ TCR repertoire before mRNA vaccination was compared with the repertoire after mRNA vaccination.

Receptor libraries were prepared by PCR. DNA from cultured CD4+ T cells was subjected to TCR sequencing with the Oncomine TCR Beta short-read assay at the Johns Hopkins FTIC core. The QIAamp micro DNA kit was used to extract genomic DNA from the cultured CD4+ T cells. Oncomine TCR Beta libraries from cultured CD4+ T cells were pooled using unique dual indexes and sequenced on an Illumina iSeq 100. The original methods were these. Non-productive sequences were removed, and CDR3s not starting with C, not ending with F or W, or shorter than 7 amino acids were discarded. The MANAFEST web application identified antigen-specific clonotypes by comparing peptide-stimulated wells against reference wells and other culture wells. For a clone to be called positive, the clone needed an FDR below 0.05, an odds ratio above 5, and a productive frequency above 0.1% in at least two of three replicate wells. Clonotypes that were significantly expanded in both SARS-CoV-2 spike wells and at least one common cold coronavirus spike condition were defined as cross-reactive. Levenshtein distances (stringdist) and unrooted phylogenetic trees (ape) in R version 3.6.1 were used to assess CDR3 homology. The raw public reads went through TCRdb reprocessing: fastp at Q25, MiXCR clone calling, in-frame beta chains kept. Rows are combined by CDR3 protein, so each entry shows the most common genes and DNA. The V and J calls come from TCRdb's annotation, not from the publication. The sample profile shows 9,500 to 15,000 distinct CDR3 sequences; roughly three fifths of them were found once. Approximately 14% of the sample is in the top ten clones.

The treatment or condition label for this specimen denotes: roughly ten-day PBMC culture with coronavirus spike peptide pools or control peptides (ViraFEST assay). The ViraFEST assay, used in the study, expanded antigen-specific T cells with peptide pools and then identified the expanded clonotypes through TCR sequencing. Positive SARS-CoV-2 PCR tests in the convalescent patients dated from March to December 2020, before Alpha, Beta and Delta variants emerged in the United States. PBMCs were cultured at around 2 million per well in IMDM supplemented with approximately 5.4% human AB serum and 8 to 10 IU/ml IL-2, with approximately 11 ug/ml peptide pools added. On days 3 and 7, half of the culture medium was replaced with fresh IL-2-containing medium. Once the cells had been in culture for about 10 days, the EasySep CD4+ T cell isolation kit was used to isolate CD4+ T cells by negative selection. Ficoll-Paque Plus gradient centrifugation was used to isolate PBMCs from whole blood, and the isolated PBMCs were then either used fresh or cryopreserved at -140C. In general, triplicate wells were set up for every culture condition.

The full study reports these points: Relatively few convalescent patients were included in the study, and early timepoints after natural infection were not analyzed. In convalescent patients, nearly all vaccine-specific clones (304 of 307) were found to be mono-reactive for SARS-CoV-2 spike rather than cross-reactive with common cold coronaviruses. Although the median number of SARS-CoV-2-reactive clonotypes went up from more than 20 after infection to more than 30 after vaccination, the increase was not significant. In convalescent patients, a median around 85% of post-vaccine SARS-CoV-2-reactive clones were detected only after vaccination, and vaccine-specific priming was suggested by this finding.

This clonotype was sampled from a human donor who had recovered from COVID-19. The sequenced material came from CD4+ T cells from blood, cultured in vitro.

The CDR3 protein: CSARDGGPEETQYF. The DNA is TGCAGTGCTAGAGATGGAGGGCCTGAAGAGACCCAGTACTTC. The rearrangement combines TRBV20-1 with TRBJ2-5, and possibly TRBD2, on 6 matching bases. V is cut by 0 bases and J by 3 bases, and the space between the germline ends is 11 bases. Sequences DFQATT (CDR1) and SNEGSKA (CDR2) are obtained from the germline V gene (reference sequence). The cysteine opens and the phenylalanine closes a CDR3 of 14 amino acids. Just the 42-base CDR3 DNA is kept, in frame starting at base 1.